Shown below are 20 T cell receptor beta chains from a single sample sequenced in a study of human T cells and chemical hapten exposure. Noted time point: pre-sensitization, week 0. The treatment denotes: therapeutic diphenylcyclopropenone sensitization with weekly scalp DPC. TCRdb analysed the RACE reads with MiXCR anew, one entry per CDR3 protein. The repertoire holds tens of thousands of distinct CDR3 sequences, with around 7% as singletons. Here the sequenced sample was whole blood, taken in connection with sensitization to the hapten diphenylcyclopropenone (DPC). These receptor sequences come from a young woman with alopecia areata. Some clones in this sample may be carry-over from other donors' samples.

This clonotype appeared many times. This chain uses TRBV10-3 with TRBJ2-3; maybe TRBD1 (5 bases). The CDR3 is made up of 16 amino acids. Trimming took off 1 base at V and 0 bases at J, with 11 bases between the two ends. Germline V gene sequence: CDR1 ENHRY, CDR2 SYGVKD. DNA of the CDR3: TGTGCCATCAGTGAGTTCGGACAAGCAAGCACAGATACGCAGTATTTT. Translating it yields CAISEFGQASTDTQYF.

This clonotype was seen repeatedly, ten times or more. The chain is built from TRBV7-8 and TRBJ2-2, with TRBD1 matching 9 bases. The germline V gene has CDR1 SGHVS and CDR2 FQNEAQ. The CDR3 is 17 residues long. V lost 2 bases, J lost 4 bases, and 8 bases stayed unmatched. The CDR3 nucleotides are TGTGCCAGCAGCTTATATTCTACAGGGGGCGTCACCGGGGAGCTGTTTTTT. Encoded protein: CASSLYSTGGVTGELFF. The whole variable domain, remainder taken from reference TRBV7-8 and TRBJ2-2, is GAGVSQSPRYKVAKRGQDVALRCDPISGHVSLFWYQQALGQGPEFLTYFQNEAQLDKSGLPSDRFFAERPEGSVSTLKIQRTQQEDSAVYLCASSLYSTGGVTGELFFGEGSRLTVL.

In its sample, this clonotype was seen many times. The V and J genes are TRBV3-1 and TRBJ1-1; possibly TRBD1 for D (6 bases). Germline CDR1 is LGHDT and CDR2 is YNNKEL (reference sequence). The V end lost 2 bases, the J end lost 9 bases, and 10 bases lay between the germline ends. This CDR3 contains 12 residues. CDR3 in DNA: TGTGCCAGCAGCCAACGGACAGACCAAGCTTTCTTT. Its translation is CASSQRTDQAFF.

The sample holds many counts of this clonotype. The chain employs TRBV7-9 and TRBJ1-6; possibly TRBD1 for D (5 bases). CDR1 is SEHNR and CDR2 is FQNEAQ in the germline V gene (reference sequence). Trimming pared 7 bases from V and 2 bases from J, leaving 12 bases between. CDR3 length equals 15 residues. CDR3 DNA sequence: TGTGCCAGCACCGAGACAGCTGCCTATAATTCACCCCTCCACTTT. Translation: CASTETAAYNSPLHF.

Ten or more counts support this clonotype. CDR3 residues: CASSRIHRSTEAFF. The CDR3 DNA reads as TGTGCCAGCAGCCGGATACACCGGAGCACTGAAGCTTTCTTT. The rearrangement uses TRBV14 and TRBJ1-1; no firm D call. The CDR3 spans 14 residues. Trimming removed 4 bases at V and 4 bases at J, with 13 bases between. The germline gives CDR1 SGHDN, CDR2 FVKESK.

Many counts were recorded for this clonotype. The chain recombines TRBV7-2 with TRBJ1-1; D is uncertain. V lost 1 base and J lost 7, with 10 bases in between. Germline-derived CDR1 and CDR2 are SGHTA and FQGNSA. The CDR3 covers 13 residues. CDR3 DNA sequence: TGTGCCAGCAGCTTAGAAGTAGGCCGTGAAGCTTTCTTT. Protein sequence: CASSLEVGREAFF.

The chain carries TRBV27 and TRBJ2-7; maybe TRBD1 (5 bases). This CDR3 contains 13 residues. V lost 3 bases and J lost 4, with 10 bases in between. CDR1 is MNHEY and CDR2 is SMNVEV in the germline V gene (reference sequence). CDR3 in DNA: TGTGCCAGCAGTTTGACAGCTGCTTACGAGCAGTACTTC. This codes for CASSLTAAYEQYF.

This clonotype showed up many times. In DNA, the CDR3 is TGTGCCAGCAGCGCCAGGGGCGCAACTAATGAAAAACTGTTTTTT. Its protein is CASSARGATNEKLFF. The chain couples TRBV7-9 to TRBJ1-4, with D perhaps matching TRBD1 (6 bases). The CDR3 spans 15 residues. The V gene lost 5 bases and the J gene lost 0 bases, with 10 bases spanning the gap. The V gene's germline CDR1 is SEHNR and CDR2 FQNEAQ (reference sequence).

The chain recombines TRBV27 with TRBJ1-3, with TRBD1 matching 8 bases. Trimming removed 6 bases from V and 0 bases from J; junction bases left unmatched: 7. Germline V gene data show CDR1 as MNHEY and CDR2 as SMNVEV (reference sequence). CDR3 length: 16 residues. CDR3: CASSPNRGYSGNTIYF. The CDR3 coding sequence is TGTGCCAGCAGCCCGAACAGGGGGTACTCTGGAAACACCATATATTTT.

This clonotype appeared many times. The chain links TRBV12-3 or TRBV12-4 to TRBJ1-3; perhaps TRBD1 as D (6 bases). The V and J ends lost 7 bases and 0 bases respectively, with 16 bases between them. The CDR3 consists of 16 residues. The CDR3 DNA sequence: TGTGCCAGCATCCTCGGACAGCCCGGCTCTGGAAACACCATATATTTT. This encodes CASILGQPGSGNTIYF.

This clonotype was found many times. The rearrangement uses TRBV20-1 and TRBJ1-4; TRBD1 is a possible D gene (5 bases). The CDR3 covers 14 residues. V was trimmed by 8 bases and J by 8 bases, leaving 21 bases between them. In germline, CDR1 is DFQATT, CDR2 SNEGSKA (reference sequence). The CDR3 nucleotides are TGCAGTTTCATGGAAGGGACCGACGGGGAAAAACTGTTTTTT. Translation gives CSFMEGTDGEKLFF.

The sample holds many counts of this clonotype. The chain recombines TRBV3-1 with TRBJ2-1, with TRBD2 identical over 7 bases. Germline lookup yields CDR1 LGHDT and CDR2 YNNKEL (reference sequence). The CDR3 spans 14 residues. V was clipped by 4 bases and J by 6 bases; unmatched bases: 6. The chain's CDR3 is CASSPGLVGNEQFF. Written as DNA, the CDR3 is TGTGCCAGCAGCCCCGGACTAGTGGGCAATGAGCAGTTCTTC.

This clonotype was observed at least ten times. The chain is built from TRBV27 and TRBJ2-3; tentative D call: TRBD1 (6 bases). Trimming pared 3 bases from V and 1 base from J, leaving 11 bases between. This CDR3 spans 15 amino acids. Germline CDR1 reads MNHEY; CDR2 reads SMNVEV (reference sequence). The CDR3 region has the DNA TGTGCCAGCAGTTTCAGGGGAAGCGGCACAGATACGCAGTATTTT. Protein: CASSFRGSGTDTQYF.

This clonotype was counted only a few times. This chain links TRBV3-1 with TRBJ1-1, with D possibly matching TRBD1 (5 bases). The CDR3 runs to 10 residues. Germline CDR1 reads LGHDT; CDR2 reads YNNKEL (reference sequence). The CDR3 sequence is CSPRGAEAFF. CDR3 DNA sequence: TGTTCGCCGAGGGGCGCTGAAGCTTTCTTT.

This clonotype was counted a few times. An end of the junction does not agree with germline; a read error may underlie this. This chain connects TRBV20-1 to TRBJ1-2; the match to TRBD1 covers 8 bases. The length of the CDR3 is 14 residues. Per germline, CDR1 DFQATT and CDR2 SNEGSKA (reference sequence). The CDR3, as DNA: TGCAGTGCTCGTAAACCGACAGGGGTCTATGGCGACACCTTC. Protein sequence: CSARKPTGVYGDTF.

This clonotype was seen ten or more times. V is TRBV20-1 and J is TRBJ2-3; 11 bases agree with TRBD2. The V segment lost 6 bases and the J segment 1 base; nucleotides outside the gene matches: 6. This CDR3 has 15 amino acids. Germline assignment: CDR1 DFQATT and CDR2 SNEGSKA (reference sequence). The CDR3 region is CSAGLAGGRTDTQYF. The CDR3 bases are TGCAGTGCAGGCCTAGCGGGGGGTCGCACAGATACGCAGTATTTT.

This clonotype was counted ten times or more. This sequence joins TRBV6-6 and TRBJ2-1; possible D gene TRBD2, 7 bases. CDR1 and CDR2 (germline): MNHNY, SVGAGI (reference sequence). V was shortened by 1 base and J by 6 bases, with 19 bases between the two germline ends. The CDR3 runs to 17 residues. DNA for the CDR3: TGTGCCAGCAGTTACTTGGACAGTCGGAGGGGGGGCAATGAGCAGTTCTTC. Residues: CASSYLDSRRGGNEQFF.

This clonotype has only a few counts. The rearrangement links TRBV5-1 to TRBJ2-3; TRBD1 is a possible D gene (6 bases). This CDR3 is built from 17 residues. V was cut by 1 base and J by 0 bases, with 15 bases left in between. Germline V lookup: CDR1 SGHRS, CDR2 YFSETQ. DNA of the CDR3: TGCGCCAGCAGCTTGACCCCTGACAGGCCCAGCACAGATACGCAGTATTTT. Its protein product is CASSLTPDRPSTDTQYF.

As regards this clonotype: A much larger clonotype is one base distant, so this may be a read error. V is TRBV11-2 and J is TRBJ1-2; D ambiguous. The CDR3 runs 15 residues. CDR1 and CDR2 from the germline V gene are SGHAT and FQNNGV. Here the CDR3 DNA reads TGTGCCAGCAGCTTAGATAGCGGCCATAACTATGGCGACACCTTC. Protein sequence: CASSLDSGHNYGDTF. Complete variable domain (other parts from reference TRBV11-2 and TRBJ1-2): EAGVAQSPRYKIIEKRQSVAFWCNPISGHATLYWYQQILGQGPKLLIQFQNNGVVDDSQLPKDRFSAERLKGVDSTLKIQPAKLEDSAVYLCASSLDSGHNYGDTFGSGTRLTVV.

This clonotype came up many times. This chain connects TRBV6-2 or TRBV6-3 to TRBJ1-2, with unresolved D. Germline assignment: CDR1 MNHEY and CDR2 SVGEGT. The germline V and J ends were trimmed by 11 bases and 0 bases, with 13 bases remaining between them. The CDR3 loop spans 13 amino acids. The CDR3 DNA reads as TGTGCCCACGCCGTTGCGTCTAACTATGGCTACACCTTC. Encoded protein: CAHAVASNYGYTF.